This T cell receptor (beta chain) was profiled in a study of human T cells and chemical hapten exposure (dated by TCRdb to the early 2020s). Background on the whole study: For sensitization, 2% DPC in acetone was applied to a roughly 2 cm by roughly 2 cm area of upper inner arm skin. Patients additionally received weekly therapeutic DPC doses to the scalp throughout the approximately 25-week study period. Patch testing was performed on the upper back with Finn chambers containing 0.01% DPC, and the patch tests were scored after 6 days according to International Contact Dermatitis Research Group standards. The patient cohort, mostly female, included alopecia areata with under or over 50% scalp involvement, alopecia totalis and alopecia universalis. Libraries were pooled for sequencing, and variation in per-sample TCR yields was attributed mainly to small differences in library volumes within the pool. The study tracked peripheral blood TCR repertoire changes in vivo during primary and secondary sensitization to the hapten diphenylcyclopropenone (DPC) in alopecia patients. Blood samples were taken from patients before sensitization (week 0) and then at 2, 6 and about 24 weeks after DPC sensitization. Approximately 28 alopecia patients provided blood for TCR sequencing at one to four time points (pre-sensitization, 2, 6 and 24 weeks). Overall study results and their limits: Because every patient had alopecia, a presumed autoimmune disease, the patients' immune response might differ from that of healthy individuals. DPC sensitization did not change how many TCRs were above 1 in 1000 frequency, and no evidence was found of alterations in global repertoire structure. Repeated subsampling changed both the strength of the expansion versus patch-test correlation and the threshold at which the correlation became significant. Significantly more large CDR3 similarity clusters were formed by expanded TCRs than by pre-sensitization or healthy control sets, consistent with antigen-driven responses. Patch test score correlated positively with the number of PT1 expanded TCRs, reaching significance at thresholds 8, 16 and 32 but not at 4.

The sample's time point label, in plain terms: pre-sensitization, week 0. The label giving this sample's treatment or condition can be read as: therapeutic diphenylcyclopropenone sensitization with weekly scalp DPC. At each patch-test visit, blood was drawn before the patch test was applied. Patients were considered eligible if aged 18 to 70, diagnosed with alopecia and deemed suitable for DPC therapy, and patients were excluded if pregnant. Total RNA was extracted from unfractionated whole blood that had been collected in Tempus Blood RNA tubes. From the cysteine through the phenylalanine, the CDR3 covers 13 amino acids. Only the CDR3 DNA stays, 39 bases, in frame from base 1. At the junction V is shortened by 5 bases and J by 3 bases; bases outside the gene matches: 3. CDR1 and CDR2 (DFQATT, SNEGSKA) derive from the germline V gene (reference sequence). This clonotype was picked up a small number of times. The antigen it recognizes is unknown. Nothing much larger sits one base from this clone, and base qualities are not available.

Receptor libraries were prepared by RACE. This sample was sequenced with a NextSeq 500. During library preparation, unique molecular identifiers were attached to individual cDNA molecules so that TCRs could be counted quantitatively and reproducibly. For every blood RNA sample, sequencing covered both the TCR alpha and TCR beta chains. In the original analysis: A median of about 87,000 TCRs per sample was observed, with a range of about 23,224 to 750,000. V, J and CDR3 annotation of the TCR reads was carried out using the Decombinator software suite. For the PS versus PT1 abundance plots, all samples were subsampled to the same number of TCRs (28,000). TCRs were defined as expanded if absent before sensitization and observed at least eight times at the 2-week time point. The public reads were quality trimmed at Q25 with fastp and then assembled into clones with MiXCR by TCRdb, keeping productive beta chains. For every CDR3 protein sequence, its rows merge into one entry that carries the most common genes and DNA. The V and J calls and clone size come from TCRdb's table, not from the authors' own analysis. The sample table lists around 350,000 distinct CDR3 sequences, approximately 5% of them with a count of one. The ten largest clones capture less than 9% of the sample.

The sample was whole blood, taken in connection with sensitization to the hapten diphenylcyclopropenone (DPC). The rearranged segments are TRBV20-1 and TRBJ1-5; TRBD1 lines up with 8 middle nucleotides. This TCR was recovered from a woman under 30 with alopecia areata. Some clones in this sample may be carry-over from other donors' samples. The CDR3 sequence is CSASGGTNQPQHF. The nucleotides are TGCAGTGCTTCAGGGGGCACCAATCAGCCCCAGCATTTT.